These 2 T cell receptor beta chains were sequenced from one sample in a study of graft-versus-host responses after intestinal transplantation. Their specific antigens are unknown. Libraries were prepared by immunoSEQ multiplex PCR; TCRdb keeps only in-frame clonotypes and omits some of them. The sample lists 130,000 to 150,000 clones; roughly 91% were seen once. The material was unstimulated CD4+ T cells sorted from spleen or lymph node cells, obtained before intestinal transplant. These receptors were obtained from a human donor who received an intestinal transplant.

The V call is TRBV12-5, the J call TRBJ2-1; 7 bases line up with TRBD2. The germline V gene encodes CDR1 LGHNT and CDR2 FRNRAP. CDR3 length: 16 amino acids. V lost 5 bases, J lost 0 bases, and 7 bases stayed unmatched. The CDR3 nucleotides read TGTGCTAGTGGTCCCCGGGGCGGGAGCTCCTACAATGAGCAGTTCTTC. Its translation is CASGPRGGSSYNEQFF.

The J gene is TRBJ2-1, the V gene TRBV5-1; TRBD2 might be the D (5 bases). V gave up 0 bases and J gave up 5 bases, with 15 bases separating them. Germline V CDR1 and CDR2: SGHRS, YFSETQ. This CDR3 is 16 amino acids long. This chain's CDR3 is CASSLVIGSGDNEQFF. The CDR3 nucleotides read TGCGCCAGCAGCTTGGTGATAGGGAGCGGCGACAATGAGCAGTTCTTC.